What follows describes a single T cell receptor beta chain. The germline V gene encodes CDR1 MNHEY and CDR2 SMNVEV (reference sequence). This CDR3 is built from 14 residues. The V end was cut by 3 bases, the J end by 5 bases, with 11 bases between. Clones were read by immunoSEQ multiplex PCR, and TCRdb kept only the in-frame ones, dropping some. The profile shows 200,000 to 250,000 clones, roughly 84% of them singletons. The data are from a study of blood T cell repertoires in COVID-19. The overall study: Spain, Italy and the United States supplied samples that represented acute and convalescent COVID-19. From T cells, B-cell-depleted T cells, or PBMCs came the material, which was cDNA or gDNA.

The clonotype originates from a woman of 80 years or more with acute or convalescent COVID-19. Sequenced sample: peripheral blood. The chain employs TRBV27 and TRBJ2-4; TRBD1 is a possible D gene (5 bases). CDR3 bases: TGTGCCAGCAGTTTCCGACAGACAGAAAACATTCAGTACTTC. Residues: CASSFRQTENIQYF.